This TCR beta chain was captured in a study of beta chain features in type 1 diabetes. Study at large: Age, gender and cell yields were alike across patients and healthy donors.

This clone has just a few counts. Its antigen is not known. CDR1 is MNHEY, CDR2 SVGAGI, per germline. V dropped 5 bases and J dropped 5 bases, with 12 bases sitting between them. CDR3 length equals 13 residues. Since all of the isolated RNA was reverse transcribed, expressed TCRB transcripts were what got sequenced. Mean read depth for naive, central memory and regulatory T cell samples was several million reads. Profiled with immunoSEQ multiplex PCR; TCRdb holds only in-frame clones, not every one. This sample yields hundreds of thousands of clones, of which around 8.5% are seen a single time; more than 0.8% belongs to the top ten. Populations obtained by sorting all exceeded 95% purity. General study results and limits: Individuals with type 1 diabetes displayed fewer insertions and more deletions at VDJ junctions. TCRB CDR3s from Type 1 diabetes patients were moderately but significantly shorter in all four CD4+ subsets.

Sequenced: central memory CD4+ T cells from blood. The source is a man aged 30-40 years with type 1 diabetes. This chain links TRBV6-5 with TRBJ1-2, with D tentatively TRBD1 (5 bases). CDR3: CASSGGNSYGYTF. As DNA, the CDR3 is TGTGCCAGCAGTGGGGGAAACTCTTATGGCTACACCTTC.